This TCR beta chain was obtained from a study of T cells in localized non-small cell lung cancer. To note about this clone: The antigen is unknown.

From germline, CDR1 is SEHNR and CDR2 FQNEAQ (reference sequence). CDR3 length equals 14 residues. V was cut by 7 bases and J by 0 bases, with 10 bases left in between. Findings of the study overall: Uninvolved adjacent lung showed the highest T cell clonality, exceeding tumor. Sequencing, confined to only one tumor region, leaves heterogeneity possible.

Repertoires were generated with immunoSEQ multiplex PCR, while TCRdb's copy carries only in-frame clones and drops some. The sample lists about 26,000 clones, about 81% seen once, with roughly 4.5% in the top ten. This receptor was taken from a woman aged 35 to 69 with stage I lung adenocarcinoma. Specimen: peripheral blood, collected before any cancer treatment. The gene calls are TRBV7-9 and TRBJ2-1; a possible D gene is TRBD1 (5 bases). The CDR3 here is CASKSDSSYNEQFF. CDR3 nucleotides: TGTGCCAGCAAATCTGACAGCTCCTACAATGAGCAGTTCTTC.